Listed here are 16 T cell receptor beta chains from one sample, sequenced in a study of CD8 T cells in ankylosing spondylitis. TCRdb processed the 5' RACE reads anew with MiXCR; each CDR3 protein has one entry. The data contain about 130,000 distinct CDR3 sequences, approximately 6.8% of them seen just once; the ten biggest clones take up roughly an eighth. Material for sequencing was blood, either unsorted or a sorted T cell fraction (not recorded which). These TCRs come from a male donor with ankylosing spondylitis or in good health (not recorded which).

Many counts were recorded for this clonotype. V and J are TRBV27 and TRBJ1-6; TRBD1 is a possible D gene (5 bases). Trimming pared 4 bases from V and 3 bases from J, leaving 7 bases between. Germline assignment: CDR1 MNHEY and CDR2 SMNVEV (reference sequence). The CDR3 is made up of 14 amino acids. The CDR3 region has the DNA TGTGCCAGCAGTTGGGGCAGCTATAATTCACCCCTCCACTTT. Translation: CASSWGSYNSPLHF.

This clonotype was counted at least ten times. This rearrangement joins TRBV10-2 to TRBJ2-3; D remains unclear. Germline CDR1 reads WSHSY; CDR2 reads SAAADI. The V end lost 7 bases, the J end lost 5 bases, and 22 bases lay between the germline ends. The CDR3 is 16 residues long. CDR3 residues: CASTRSLSGAGDTQYF. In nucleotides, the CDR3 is TGCGCCAGCACTCGCTCACTATCGGGTGCCGGAGATACGCAGTATTTT.

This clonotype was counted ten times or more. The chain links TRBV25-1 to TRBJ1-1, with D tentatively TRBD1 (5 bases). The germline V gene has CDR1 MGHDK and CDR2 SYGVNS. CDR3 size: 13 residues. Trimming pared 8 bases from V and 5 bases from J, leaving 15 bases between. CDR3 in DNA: TGTGCCAGCGACCCAGGGCGAAGAACTGAAGCTTTCTTT. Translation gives CASDPGRRTEAFF.

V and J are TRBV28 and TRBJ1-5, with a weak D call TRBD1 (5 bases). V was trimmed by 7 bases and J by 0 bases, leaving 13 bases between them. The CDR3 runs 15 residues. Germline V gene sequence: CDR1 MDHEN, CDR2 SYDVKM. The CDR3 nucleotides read TGTGCCAGCATTCCGGGGACTTATAGCAATCAGCCCCAGCATTTT. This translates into CASIPGTYSNQPQHF.

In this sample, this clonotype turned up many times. CDR3 DNA: TGCGCCAGCAGCTTGGCCTTATTAGCGGGAGACACCGGGGAGCTGTTTTTT. Encoded protein: CASSLALLAGDTGELFF. This rearrangement joins TRBV5-1 to TRBJ2-2; 9 bases map to TRBD2. Germline V gene lookup returns CDR1 SGHRS and CDR2 YFSETQ. V was clipped by 0 bases and J by 3 bases; unmatched bases: 6. This CDR3 has 17 amino acids.

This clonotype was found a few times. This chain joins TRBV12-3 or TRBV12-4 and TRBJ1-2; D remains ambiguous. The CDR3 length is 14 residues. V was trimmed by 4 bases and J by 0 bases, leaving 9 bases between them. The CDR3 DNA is TGTGCCAGCAGTTCCCTTCGGGCTAACTATGGCTACACCTTC. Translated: CASSSLRANYGYTF.

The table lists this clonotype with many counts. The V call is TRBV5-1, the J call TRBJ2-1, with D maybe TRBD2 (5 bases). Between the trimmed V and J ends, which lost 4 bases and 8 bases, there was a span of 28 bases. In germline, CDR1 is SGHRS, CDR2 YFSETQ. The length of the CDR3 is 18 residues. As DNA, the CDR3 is TGCGCCAGCAGCCGAGGACCGCCGGACTCTGCGGAACGAGATGAGCAGTTCTTC. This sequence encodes CASSRGPPDSAERDEQFF.

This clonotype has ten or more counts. CDR3 residues: CSVRQESSYEQYF. In DNA form, the CDR3 reads TGCAGTGTCCGACAGGAGAGCTCCTACGAGCAGTACTTC. V is TRBV20-1 and J is TRBJ2-7, with D maybe TRBD1 (6 bases). V gave up 7 bases and J gave up 0 bases, with 13 bases separating them. The CDR3 covers 13 residues. The V gene's germline CDR1 is DFQATT and CDR2 SNEGSKA (reference sequence).

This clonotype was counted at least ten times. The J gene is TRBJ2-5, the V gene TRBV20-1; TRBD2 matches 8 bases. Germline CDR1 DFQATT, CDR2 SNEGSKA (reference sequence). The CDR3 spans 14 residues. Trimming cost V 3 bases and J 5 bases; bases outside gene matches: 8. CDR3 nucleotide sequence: TGCAGTGCTAGGCCGGGACTAGGAATCGAGACCCAGTACTTC. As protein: CSARPGLGIETQYF.

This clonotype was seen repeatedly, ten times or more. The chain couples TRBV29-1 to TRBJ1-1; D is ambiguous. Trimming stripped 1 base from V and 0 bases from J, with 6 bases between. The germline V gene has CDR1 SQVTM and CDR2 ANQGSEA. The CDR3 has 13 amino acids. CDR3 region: CSVEVNMNTEAFF. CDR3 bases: TGCAGCGTTGAAGTGAACATGAACACTGAAGCTTTCTTT.

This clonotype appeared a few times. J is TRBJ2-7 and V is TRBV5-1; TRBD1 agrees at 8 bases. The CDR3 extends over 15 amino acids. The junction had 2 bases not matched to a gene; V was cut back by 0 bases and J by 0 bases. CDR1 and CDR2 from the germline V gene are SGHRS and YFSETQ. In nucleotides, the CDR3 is TGCGCCAGCAGCTTGGAAGGACAGGGCTCCTACGAGCAGTACTTC. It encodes CASSLEGQGSYEQYF.

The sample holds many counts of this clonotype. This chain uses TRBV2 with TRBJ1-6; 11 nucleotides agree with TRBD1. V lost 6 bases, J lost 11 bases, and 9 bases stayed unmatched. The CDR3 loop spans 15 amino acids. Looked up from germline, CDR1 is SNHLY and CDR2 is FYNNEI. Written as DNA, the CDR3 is TGTGCCAGCAGACCCCCGGGACAGGGGGGAGCACCCCTCCACTTT. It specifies CASRPPGQGGAPLHF.

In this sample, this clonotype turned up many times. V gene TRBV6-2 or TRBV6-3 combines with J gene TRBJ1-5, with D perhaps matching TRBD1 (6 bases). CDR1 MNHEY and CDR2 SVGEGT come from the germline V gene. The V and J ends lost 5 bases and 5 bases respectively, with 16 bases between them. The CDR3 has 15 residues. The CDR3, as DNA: TGTGCCAGCAGTCGAAGACAGGAGACGTATCAGCCCCAGCATTTT. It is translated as CASSRRQETYQPQHF.

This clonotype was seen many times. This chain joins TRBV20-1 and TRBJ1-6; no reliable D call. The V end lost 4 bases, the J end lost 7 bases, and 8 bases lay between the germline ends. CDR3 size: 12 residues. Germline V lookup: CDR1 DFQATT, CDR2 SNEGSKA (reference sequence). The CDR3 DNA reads TGCAGTGCTAAGATAGGCAATTCACCCCTCCACTTT. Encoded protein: CSAKIGNSPLHF.

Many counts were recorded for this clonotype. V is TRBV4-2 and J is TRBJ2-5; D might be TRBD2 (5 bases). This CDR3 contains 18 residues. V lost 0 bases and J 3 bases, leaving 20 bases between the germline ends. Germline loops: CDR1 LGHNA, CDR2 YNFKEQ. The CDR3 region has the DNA TGTGCCAGCAGCCAAGAGACTCGAGGGAGCGGAGTAAAAGAGACCCAGTACTTC. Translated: CASSQETRGSGVKETQYF.

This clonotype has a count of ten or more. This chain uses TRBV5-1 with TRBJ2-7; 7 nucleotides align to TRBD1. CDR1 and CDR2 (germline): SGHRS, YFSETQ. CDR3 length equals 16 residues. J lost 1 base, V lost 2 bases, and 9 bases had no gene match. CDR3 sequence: CASSFSPGQRSYEQYF. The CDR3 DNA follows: TGCGCCAGCAGCTTCTCGCCGGGACAGAGATCCTACGAGCAGTACTTC.